The 27 T cell receptor beta chains reported below all come from one sample, sequenced in a study of cytomegalovirus exposure and HLA in healthy donors. Assay: immunoSEQ multiplex PCR; the TCRdb copy retains only in-frame clones and omits some. Here the sample spans 150,000 to 200,000 clones, approximately 80% being singletons. Sequencing was done on a sample of PBMCs. The receptors originated from a young man in good health and CMV-seropositive.

The V call is TRBV19, the J call TRBJ2-5; the D gene is possibly TRBD1 (5 bases). V lost 9 bases to trimming and J lost 1 base, with 15 bases between them. Germline CDR1 and CDR2: LNHDA and SQIVND (reference sequence). CDR3 length: 14 amino acids. The CDR3: CASATTELQETQYF. CDR3 DNA: TGTGCCAGCGCTACGACAGAGCTCCAAGAGACCCAGTACTTC. Filled out from reference TRBV19 and TRBJ2-5, the complete variable domain reads DGGITQSPKYLFRKEGQNVTLSCEQNLNHDAMYWYRQDPGQGLRLIYYSQIVNDFQKGDIAEGYSVSREKKESFPLTVTSAQKNPTAFYLCASATTELQETQYFGPGTRLLVL.

The count of this clone is one. V gene TRBV20-1 combines with J gene TRBJ2-5; D is possibly TRBD1 (5 bases). Germline-derived CDR1 and CDR2 are DFQATT and SNEGSKA (reference sequence). V was trimmed by 8 bases and J by 1 base, leaving 8 bases between them. The CDR3 runs 11 residues. For the CDR3, the DNA is TGCAGTCCTGACAGCCAAGAGACCCAGTACTTC. Encoded protein: CSPDSQETQYF.

The chain has TRBV30 and TRBJ2-7, with D possibly being TRBD2 (7 bases). The CDR3 runs 14 residues. Looked up from germline, CDR1 is GTSNPN and CDR2 is SVGIG (reference sequence). V was shortened by 2 bases and J by 4 bases, with 15 bases between the two germline ends. CDR3 sequence: CAWSKGGPRYEQYF. DNA of the CDR3: TGTGCCTGGAGTAAGGGGGGGCCCAGGTACGAGCAGTACTTC.

The chain is built from TRBV5-1 and TRBJ2-7, with a weak D call TRBD2 (6 bases). The CDR3 spans 14 residues. Germline V gene data show CDR1 as SGHRS and CDR2 as YFSETQ. The ends were cut back, 3 bases at V and 2 bases at J, with 12 bases in the middle. The CDR3: CASSSRGFPYEQYF. The CDR3 bases are TGCGCCAGCAGCTCGCGGGGCTTCCCCTACGAGCAGTACTTC.

In DNA, the CDR3 is TGTGCCAGCAGCTTTGTGGGACACTCCGCTAGCACAGATACGCAGTATTTT. Protein: CASSFVGHSASTDTQYF. The genes are TRBV28 and TRBJ2-3, with D maybe TRBD1 (6 bases). CDR1 and CDR2 from the germline V gene are MDHEN and SYDVKM. Trimming shortened V by 6 bases and J by 0 bases, and 19 bases separated the two germline ends. The CDR3 consists of 17 residues.

CDR3 coding DNA: TGCAGTGCCCTGAGATCCTACGAGCAGTACTTC. It translates to CSALRSYEQYF. The J gene is TRBJ2-7, the V gene TRBV20-1; D gene uncertain. The CDR3 is made up of 11 amino acids. Trimming shortened V by 6 bases and J by 1 base, and 7 bases separated the two germline ends. Germline lookup yields CDR1 DFQATT and CDR2 SNEGSKA (reference sequence).

This clone has just a few counts. The chain joins TRBV2 to TRBJ1-5; no reliable D call. The V end was cut by 8 bases, the J end by 2 bases, with 16 bases between. From germline, CDR1 is SNHLY and CDR2 FYNNEI. The CDR3 is 15 residues long. The CDR3 nucleotides are TGTGCCAGCTCTCGGGAGGGTACGGGCAATCAGCCCCAGCATTTT. Its translation: CASSREGTGNQPQHF.

This rearrangement joins TRBV25-1 to TRBJ2-2, with D unclear. The CDR3 totals 14 residues. The V gene lost 2 bases and the J gene lost 8 bases, with 12 bases spanning the gap. CDR1 MGHDK and CDR2 SYGVNS come from the germline V gene. The CDR3 DNA reads TGTGCCAGCAGTGAAGGAGCCTCGTCTGGGGAGCTGTTTTTT. Its protein is CASSEGASSGELFF.

This clone was counted once. The chain couples TRBV2 to TRBJ2-5, with 8 bases aligning to TRBD2. The germline V gene encodes CDR1 SNHLY and CDR2 FYNNEI. The ends lost 7 bases at V and 2 bases at J; junction bases unmatched: 3. The CDR3 is 13 amino acids. CDR3 sequence (DNA): TGTGCCAGCATGGGACTAGGTCAAGAGACCCAGTACTTC. Its protein product is CASMGLGQETQYF.

This rearrangement joins TRBV21-1 to TRBJ2-3; TRBD2 reflects the table's D call only, with no check against the DNA. TRBV21-1 is a listed pseudogene. This CDR3 contains 16 residues. The CDR3: CASSPRTSCHTDTQYF. The CDR3 bases are TGTGCCAGCAGCCCACGGACTAGCTGCCACACAGATACGCAGTATTTT.

This sequence joins TRBV23-1 and TRBJ2-1; 7 bases match TRBD1. TRBV23-1 is placed among ORFs of uncertain function. Trimming at V came to 2 bases and at J to 0 bases, leaving 10 bases not matched to a gene. The CDR3 runs 18 residues. CDR3 coding DNA: TGCGCCAGCAGTCAACCCCGACGACAGGGAATCTCCTACAATGAGCAGTTCTTC. Its protein is CASSQPRRQGISYNEQFF.

The chain combines TRBV5-4 with TRBJ2-7; perhaps TRBD1 as D (6 bases). V lost 1 base and J 5 bases, leaving 16 bases between the germline ends. The CDR3 consists of 15 residues. Germline V gene lookup returns CDR1 SGHNT and CDR2 YYREEE (reference sequence). This CDR3 reads CASSLTLTGKHEQYF. In DNA form, the CDR3 reads TGTGCCAGCAGCTTGACCCTAACAGGGAAGCACGAGCAGTACTTC.

The chain carries TRBV5-1 and TRBJ1-1, with D tentatively TRBD1 (5 bases). V was clipped by 4 bases and J by 4 bases, with 11 bases between them. CDR3 length: 13 residues. CDR1 SGHRS and CDR2 YFSETQ come from the germline V gene. The CDR3 is CASSVAGVTEAFF. CDR3 DNA sequence: TGCGCCAGCAGCGTGGCGGGGGTCACTGAAGCTTTCTTT.

The V and J genes are TRBV19 and TRBJ2-5; no clear D gene. Germline assignment: CDR1 LNHDA and CDR2 SQIVND (reference sequence). This CDR3 has 13 residues. Trimming removed 4 bases at V and 2 bases at J, with 8 bases between. CDR3 DNA: TGTGCCAGTAGTAAAGGAGATCAAGAGACCCAGTACTTC. This gives the protein CASSKGDQETQYF.

This chain links TRBV7-2 with TRBJ2-7; possible D gene TRBD1, 7 bases. The CDR3 loop spans 16 amino acids. Germline-derived CDR1 and CDR2 are SGHTA and FQGNSA. V shed 3 bases and J shed 2 bases, with 17 bases lying between them. This chain's CDR3 is CASSFPRGTSPYEQYF. The CDR3 DNA reads as TGTGCCAGCAGCTTCCCCAGGGGGACTTCTCCCTACGAGCAGTACTTC. The whole variable domain, remainder taken from reference TRBV7-2 and TRBJ2-7, is GAGVSQSPSNKVTEKGKDVELRCDPISGHTALYWYRQSLGQGLEFLIYFQGNSAPDKSGLPSDRFSAERTGGSVSTLTIQRTQQEDSAVYLCASSFPRGTSPYEQYFGPGTRLTVT.

The chain combines TRBV7-9 with TRBJ2-7, with TRBD1 as a possible D gene (7 bases). CDR3 size: 13 residues. Germline CDR1 SEHNR, CDR2 FQNEAQ (reference sequence). The V gene lost 7 bases and the J gene lost 6 bases, with 16 bases spanning the gap. The CDR3 here is CASNPVEGAEQYF. In DNA form, the CDR3 reads TGTGCCAGCAATCCAGTGGAGGGGGCCGAGCAGTACTTC.

The chain couples TRBV6-5 to TRBJ1-2, with 7 bases matching TRBD1. CDR1 and CDR2 (germline): MNHEY, SVGAGI. This CDR3 contains 15 residues. The V gene end was trimmed by 2 bases and the J gene end by 4 bases; junction bases not matched to a gene: 7. CDR3 in amino acids: CASSYGRGQIYGYTF. The CDR3 nucleotides are TGTGCCAGCAGTTACGGCAGGGGACAGATCTATGGCTACACCTTC.

Concerning this clone itself: Other DNA sequences within the sample encode an identical CDR3. The V and J genes are TRBV7-9 and TRBJ2-7; D not resolved. This CDR3 has 13 residues. In germline, CDR1 is SEHNR, CDR2 FQNEAQ (reference sequence). V lost 2 bases and J lost 1, with 6 bases in between. The CDR3 sequence: CASSLTLSYEQYF. The DNA of the CDR3 is TGTGCCAGCAGCTTAACCCTATCCTACGAGCAGTACTTC.

The rearrangement joins TRBV9 to TRBJ2-7, with TRBD1 matching 8 bases. The CDR3 loop spans 16 amino acids. CDR1 is SGDLS and CDR2 is YYNGEE in the germline V gene. The V segment lost 4 bases and the J segment 5 bases; nucleotides outside the gene matches: 14. The CDR3 DNA follows: TGTGCCAGCAGCCCCTTTGCGGGGACAGGACGGGACGAGCAGTACTTC. This encodes CASSPFAGTGRDEQYF.

The V call is TRBV4-3, the J call TRBJ1-1; weak D call: TRBD1 (5 bases). Trimming left V 0 bases short and J 4 bases short, with 15 bases between. CDR3 size: 16 residues. Germline CDR1 reads LGHNA; CDR2 reads YSLEER. The CDR3 spells CASSQDRGGGTTEAFF. The CDR3 bases are TGCGCCAGCAGCCAAGATCGCGGCGGAGGGACCACTGAAGCTTTCTTT.

V and J are TRBV27 and TRBJ2-5, with TRBD1 as a possible D gene (8 bases). Per the germline V gene, CDR1 is MNHEY and CDR2 is SMNVEV (reference sequence). V dropped 7 bases and J dropped 5 bases, with 32 bases sitting between them. The CDR3 length is 19 residues. The CDR3 DNA is TGTGCCAGCACCCCCACAGGGGGAATAGGCTCAAGGGGAGGGGAGACCCAGTACTTC. It yields the protein CASTPTGGIGSRGGETQYF.

The V and J genes are TRBV13 and TRBJ2-2, with 10 positions matching TRBD1. V shed 6 bases, J shed 5 bases, and the junction held 9 bases outside the gene matches. This CDR3 has 16 residues. The germline gives CDR1 PRHDT, CDR2 FYEKMQ (reference sequence). Written as DNA, the CDR3 is TGTGCCAGCAGACTGGGGGGGACAGGGGCTACCGGGGAGCTGTTTTTT. Protein sequence: CASRLGGTGATGELFF.

This clone occurred once. The chain couples TRBV4-3 to TRBJ2-2, with 8 bases fitting TRBD2. From germline, CDR1 is LGHNA and CDR2 YSLEER. Unmatched junction bases numbered 2, after V lost 0 bases and J lost 5 bases. This CDR3 has 15 residues. Here the CDR3 DNA reads TGCGCCAGCAGCCAAGATCGGGGGGGGACCGGGGAGCTGTTTTTT. Translating it yields CASSQDRGGTGELFF.

The chain links TRBV29-1 to TRBJ2-7, with TRBD1 as a possible D gene (5 bases). The CDR3 is 14 amino acids. V gave up 1 base and J gave up 2 bases, with 12 bases separating them. Germline CDR1 SQVTM, CDR2 ANQGSEA. The CDR3 sequence: CSVEVRDGAYEQYF. The CDR3 nucleotides read TGCAGCGTTGAAGTCAGGGATGGCGCCTACGAGCAGTACTTC.

V usage is TRBV7-2 and J usage is TRBJ1-2; D is perhaps TRBD1 (5 bases). V was clipped by 3 bases and J by 0 bases, with 11 bases between them. Germline V lookup: CDR1 SGHTA, CDR2 FQGNSA. This CDR3 is 15 amino acids long. The CDR3 sequence is CASSFLSGANYGYTF. CDR3 sequence (DNA): TGTGCCAGCAGCTTCTTATCGGGGGCTAACTATGGCTACACCTTC.

The CDR3 DNA sequence: TGTGCCAGCAGTTACTCCCTAGTTGCCGACACTGAAGCTTTCTTT. Protein product: CASSYSLVADTEAFF. The chain recombines TRBV6-5 with TRBJ1-1; D is undetermined. Per germline, CDR1 MNHEY and CDR2 SVGAGI. V was clipped by 0 bases and J by 3 bases, with 11 bases between them. CDR3 length equals 15 residues.

V gene TRBV9 combines with J gene TRBJ1-1; no firm D call. The germline V gene encodes CDR1 SGDLS and CDR2 YYNGEE. This CDR3 has 14 residues. The V gene lost 3 bases and the J gene lost 3 bases, with 12 bases spanning the gap. DNA of the CDR3: TGTGCCAGCAGCGGACCGAACGGGGACACTGAAGCTTTCTTT. Translating it yields CASSGPNGDTEAFF.